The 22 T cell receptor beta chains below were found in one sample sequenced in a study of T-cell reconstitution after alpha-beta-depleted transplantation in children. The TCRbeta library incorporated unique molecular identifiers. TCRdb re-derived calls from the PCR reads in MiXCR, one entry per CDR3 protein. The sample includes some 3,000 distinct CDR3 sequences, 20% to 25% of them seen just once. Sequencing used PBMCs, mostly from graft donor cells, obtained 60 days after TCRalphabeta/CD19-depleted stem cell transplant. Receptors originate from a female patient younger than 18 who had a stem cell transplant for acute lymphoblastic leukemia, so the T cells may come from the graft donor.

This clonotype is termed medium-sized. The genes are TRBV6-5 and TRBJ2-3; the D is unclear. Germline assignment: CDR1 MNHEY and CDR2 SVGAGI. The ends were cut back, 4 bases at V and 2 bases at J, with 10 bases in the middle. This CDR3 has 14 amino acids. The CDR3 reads CASSFRLSTDTQYF. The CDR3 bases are TGTGCCAGCAGTTTCCGACTGTCCACAGATACGCAGTATTTT.

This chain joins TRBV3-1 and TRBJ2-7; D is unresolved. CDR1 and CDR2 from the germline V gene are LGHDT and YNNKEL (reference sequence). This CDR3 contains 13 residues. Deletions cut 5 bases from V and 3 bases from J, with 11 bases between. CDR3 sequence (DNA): TGTGCCAGCAGCATCCGACATAGCTACGAGCAGTACTTC. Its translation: CASSIRHSYEQYF.

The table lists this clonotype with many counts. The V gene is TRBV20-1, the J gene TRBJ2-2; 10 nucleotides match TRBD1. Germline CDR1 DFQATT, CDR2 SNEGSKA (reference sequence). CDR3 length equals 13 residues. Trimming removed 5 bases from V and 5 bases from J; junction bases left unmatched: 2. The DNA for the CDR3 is TGCAGTGCTGGGGACAGGGGAACCGGGGAGCTGTTTTTT. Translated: CSAGDRGTGELFF.

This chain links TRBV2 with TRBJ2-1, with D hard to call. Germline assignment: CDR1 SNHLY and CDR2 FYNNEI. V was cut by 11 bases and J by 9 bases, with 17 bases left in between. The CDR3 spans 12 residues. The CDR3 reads CAFCLAGSEQFF. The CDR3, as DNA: TGTGCCTTCTGTTTAGCCGGTTCTGAGCAGTTCTTC.

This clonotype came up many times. Written as DNA, the CDR3 is TGCGCCAGCAGCTTGGAAGAGCTACGAACAACTAATGAAAAACTGTTTTTT. This gives the protein CASSLEELRTTNEKLFF. The V gene is TRBV5-1, the J gene TRBJ1-4; the D is unclear. The V end lost 0 bases, the J end lost 0 bases, and 12 bases lay between the germline ends. The CDR3 has 17 amino acids. Germline CDR1 is SGHRS and CDR2 is YFSETQ.

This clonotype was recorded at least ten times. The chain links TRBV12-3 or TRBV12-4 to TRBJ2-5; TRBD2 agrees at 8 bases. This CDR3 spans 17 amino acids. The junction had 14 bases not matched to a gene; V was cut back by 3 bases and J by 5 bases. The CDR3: CASSFGLSGSQTETQYF. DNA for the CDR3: TGTGCCAGCAGTTTTGGTCTCAGCGGGAGCCAGACCGAGACCCAGTACTTC.

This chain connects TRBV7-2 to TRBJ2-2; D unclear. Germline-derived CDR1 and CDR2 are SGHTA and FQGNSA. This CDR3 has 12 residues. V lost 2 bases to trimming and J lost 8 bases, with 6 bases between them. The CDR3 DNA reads TGTGCCAGCAGCTTAAAGTTGGGGGAGCTGTTTTTT. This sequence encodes CASSLKLGELFF.

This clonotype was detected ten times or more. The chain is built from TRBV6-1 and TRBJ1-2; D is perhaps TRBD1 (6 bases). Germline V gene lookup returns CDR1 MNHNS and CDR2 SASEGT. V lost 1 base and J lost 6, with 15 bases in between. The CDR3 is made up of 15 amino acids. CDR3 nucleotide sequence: TGTGCCAGCAGTGAAGAACCGGGGGCAGGACATGGCTACACCTTC. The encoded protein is CASSEEPGAGHGYTF.

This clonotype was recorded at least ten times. CDR3 protein: CASSQSGTAPYGYTF. CDR3 coding DNA: TGTGCCAGCAGCCAATCCGGGACAGCACCCTATGGCTACACCTTC. The V gene is TRBV14, the J gene TRBJ1-2, with 7 bases that match TRBD1. CDR3 length equals 15 residues. Losses at the gene ends were 2 bases for V and 4 bases for J; bases not matched to a gene: 7. Germline CDR1 reads SGHDN; CDR2 reads FVKESK.

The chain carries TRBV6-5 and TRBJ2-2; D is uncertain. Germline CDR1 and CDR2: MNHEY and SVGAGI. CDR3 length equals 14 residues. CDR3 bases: TGTGGCACCAGTTATCCTTTAAGGAGTGGGGAGCTGTTTTTT. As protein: CGTSYPLRSGELFF.

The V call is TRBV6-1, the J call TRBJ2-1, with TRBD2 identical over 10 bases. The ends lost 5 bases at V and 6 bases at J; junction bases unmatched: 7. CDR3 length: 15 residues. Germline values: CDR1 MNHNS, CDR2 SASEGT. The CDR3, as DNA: TGTGCCAGCAGTCCGCAGCGGGAGGGCCTCAATGAGCAGTTCTTC. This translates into CASSPQREGLNEQFF.

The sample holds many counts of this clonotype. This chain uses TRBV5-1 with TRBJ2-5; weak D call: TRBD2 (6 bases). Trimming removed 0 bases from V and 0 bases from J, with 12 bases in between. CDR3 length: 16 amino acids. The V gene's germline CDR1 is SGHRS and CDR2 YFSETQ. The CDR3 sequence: CASSLAAGRYQETQYF. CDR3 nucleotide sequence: TGCGCCAGCAGCTTGGCCGCGGGACGGTACCAAGAGACCCAGTACTTC.

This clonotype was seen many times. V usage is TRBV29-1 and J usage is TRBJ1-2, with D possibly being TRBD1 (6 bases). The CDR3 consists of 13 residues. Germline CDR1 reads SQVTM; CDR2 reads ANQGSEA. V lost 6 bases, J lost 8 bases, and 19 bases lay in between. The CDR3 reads CSVAGQHLRGYTF. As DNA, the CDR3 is TGCAGCGTCGCCGGACAGCATTTAAGGGGCTACACCTTC.

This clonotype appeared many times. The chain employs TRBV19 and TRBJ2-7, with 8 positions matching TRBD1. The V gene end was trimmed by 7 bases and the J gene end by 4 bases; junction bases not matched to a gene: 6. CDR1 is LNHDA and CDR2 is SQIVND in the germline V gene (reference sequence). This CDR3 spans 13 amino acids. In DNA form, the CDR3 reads TGTGCCAGTACCGACAGGGGCGCTTACGAGCAGTACTTC. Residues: CASTDRGAYEQYF. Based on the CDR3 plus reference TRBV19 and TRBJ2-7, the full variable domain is DGGITQSPKYLFRKEGQNVTLSCEQNLNHDAMYWYRQDPGQGLRLIYYSQIVNDFQKGDIAEGYSVSREKKESFPLTVTSAQKNPTAFYLCASTDRGAYEQYFGPGTRLTVT.

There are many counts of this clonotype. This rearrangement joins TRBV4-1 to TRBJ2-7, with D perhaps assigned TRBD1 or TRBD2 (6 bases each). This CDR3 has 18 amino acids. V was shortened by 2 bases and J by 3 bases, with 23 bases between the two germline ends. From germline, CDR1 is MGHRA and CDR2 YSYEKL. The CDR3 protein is CASSQNPHLARDIYEQYF. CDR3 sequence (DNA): TGCGCCAGCAGCCAAAATCCCCATCTAGCGCGGGACATCTACGAGCAGTACTTC.

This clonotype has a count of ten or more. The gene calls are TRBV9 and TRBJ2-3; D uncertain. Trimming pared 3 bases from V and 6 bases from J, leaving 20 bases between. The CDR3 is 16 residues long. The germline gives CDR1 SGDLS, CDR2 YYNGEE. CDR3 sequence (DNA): TGTGCCAGCAGCGGACCTATCCGACCTGAAAGGGATACGCAGTATTTT. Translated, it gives CASSGPIRPERDTQYF.

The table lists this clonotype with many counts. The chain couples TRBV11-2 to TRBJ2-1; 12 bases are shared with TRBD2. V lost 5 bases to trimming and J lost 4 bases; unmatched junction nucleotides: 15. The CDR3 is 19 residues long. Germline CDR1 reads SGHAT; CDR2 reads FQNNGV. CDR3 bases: TGTGCCAGCAGCCCGGGGGTAGCTAGCGGGAGGGCGGGATACAATGAGCAGTTCTTC. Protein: CASSPGVASGRAGYNEQFF.

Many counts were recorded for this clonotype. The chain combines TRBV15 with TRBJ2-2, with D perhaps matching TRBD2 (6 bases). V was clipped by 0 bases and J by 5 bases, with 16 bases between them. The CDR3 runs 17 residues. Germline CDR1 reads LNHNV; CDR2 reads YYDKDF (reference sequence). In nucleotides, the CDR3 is TGTGCCACCAGCAGAGATCGGGCTAGCGAATTGACCGGGGAGCTGTTTTTT. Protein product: CATSRDRASELTGELFF.

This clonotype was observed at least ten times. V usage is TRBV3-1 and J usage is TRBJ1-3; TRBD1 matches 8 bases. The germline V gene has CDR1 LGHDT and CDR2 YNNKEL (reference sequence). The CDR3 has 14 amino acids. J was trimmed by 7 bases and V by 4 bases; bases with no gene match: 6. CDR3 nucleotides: TGTGCCAGCAGCCTGCGGACAGGGAGGAACACCATATATTTT. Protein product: CASSLRTGRNTIYF.

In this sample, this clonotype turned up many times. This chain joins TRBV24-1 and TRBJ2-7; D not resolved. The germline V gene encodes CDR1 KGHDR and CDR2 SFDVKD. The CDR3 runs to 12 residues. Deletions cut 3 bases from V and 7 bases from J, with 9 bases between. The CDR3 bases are TGTGCCACCAGTGATACCGTTGGTGAGCAGTACTTC. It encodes CATSDTVGEQYF.

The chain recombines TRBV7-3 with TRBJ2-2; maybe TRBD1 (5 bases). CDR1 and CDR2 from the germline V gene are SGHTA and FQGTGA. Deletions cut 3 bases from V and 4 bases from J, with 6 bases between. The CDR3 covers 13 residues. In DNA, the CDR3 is TGTGCCAGCAGCTTGACAGTCACCGGGGAGCTGTTTTTT. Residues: CASSLTVTGELFF.

The CDR3 coding sequence is TGTGCCAGCAGTGATGGCAGCTCCTACAATGAGCAGTTCTTC. Its protein product is CASSDGSSYNEQFF. The chain uses TRBV25-1 and TRBJ2-1; the D is unclear. Trimming shortened V by 3 bases and J by 0 bases, and 6 bases separated the two germline ends. The CDR3 contains 14 residues. CDR1 is MGHDK, CDR2 SYGVNS, per germline. Variable domain in full (rest from reference TRBV25-1 and TRBJ2-1): EADIYQTPRYLVIGTGKKITLECSQTMGHDKMYWYQQDPGMELHLIHYSYGVNSTEKGDLSSESTVSRIRTEHFPLTLESARPSHTSQYLCASSDGSSYNEQFFGPGTRLTVL.